The clone carrying this T cell receptor (beta chain) was detected ten times or more. Its antigen is still unknown. Combining a sample-barcoded 5' primer with a J-beta primer mix, a second PCR ran for roughly 6 to 12 cycles. TCRdb independently ran MiXCR on the 5' RACE reads; one entry per CDR3 protein. The table lists around 1.7 million distinct CDR3 sequences, roughly 30% of them singletons. Germline lookup yields CDR1 SGDLS and CDR2 YYNGEE. The V segment lost 4 bases and the J segment 6 bases; nucleotides outside the gene matches: 11. The CDR3 loop spans 15 amino acids. This sample was included in a study of blood T cells in healthy people across ages. Study-wide results and caveats: Donors of long life had a larger count of naive CD4+ cells and greater diversity than aged donors.

Isolation of PBMCs gave at least 6 million cells per sample. This receptor was identified in a woman aged 25 to 39 in good health. The chain is built from TRBV9 and TRBJ1-2, with 8 bases fitting TRBD1. Sequences were obtained from blood. CDR3 sequence: CASSYPKSGGHGYTF. The CDR3 nucleotides are TGTGCCAGCAGCTATCCAAAATCAGGGGGCCATGGCTACACCTTC.